This T cell receptor (beta chain) is drawn from a study of T cells in Graves' hyperthyroidism and ophthalmopathy. Looking at the study overall: The blood sample was taken at first diagnosis, before treatment began.

Notes on the study in general: Within blood appeared most thyroid clonotypes that had expanded above 0.001.

This clonotype was seen a few times. Its antigen is undetermined. Diagnosing involved the use of clinical symptoms, serum thyroxine and TRAb, thyroid ultrasound and orbital computed tomography. Trimming left V 4 bases short and J 3 bases short, with 17 bases between. Per the germline V gene, CDR1 is SGDLS and CDR2 is YYNGEE. This CDR3 contains 15 residues. What was amplified from RNA transcripts were TCR beta CDR3 regions. TCR CDR3 underwent first-round RT-PCR with the HTBI primer set. Each CDR3 protein gets one entry after TCRdb re-called the multiplex PCR reads with MiXCR. The data contain roughly 700,000 distinct CDR3 sequences, about 35% of them seen just once; the ten biggest clones take up roughly 30%.

The chain combines TRBV9 with TRBJ2-7; maybe TRBD1 (6 bases). This TCR derives from a woman in her thirties or forties with Graves' hyperthyroidism. The sequencing sample was made of blood. The CDR3 spells CASSQGARDNYEQYF. The CDR3 DNA reads as TGTGCCAGCAGCCAAGGGGCCCGGGACAACTACGAGCAGTACTTC.